This entry lists 21 T cell receptor beta chains sequenced from one sample in a study of blood T cell repertoires in COVID-19. The repertoire was sequenced with immunoSEQ multiplex PCR; TCRdb's copy has only in-frame clones and lacks some. The table includes 110,000 or so clones, 80% to 90% detected once. The material sequenced was peripheral blood. Receptor source: a man in his 70s with active or convalescent COVID-19.

The V call is TRBV6-4, the J call TRBJ2-1; 8 bases are a match to TRBD2. J lost 2 bases, V lost 0 bases, and 3 bases had no gene match. The CDR3 loop spans 16 amino acids. CDR1 and CDR2 from the germline V gene are MRHNA and SNTAGT. CDR3 DNA: TGTGCCAGCAGTGACTCAGCGGGAGCTACCTACAATGAGCAGTTCTTC. Translated, it gives CASSDSAGATYNEQFF.

The chain employs TRBV7-8 and TRBJ2-3; 16 bases match TRBD2. There are 18 residues in the CDR3. Trimming took 2 bases from V and 4 from J; bases not matched to a gene: 6. Germline CDR1 SGHVS, CDR2 FQNEAQ. CDR3 sequence (DNA): TGTGCCAGCAGCTTAACGGGACTAGCGGGAGGGCCCCCAGATACGCAGTATTTT. This encodes CASSLTGLAGGPPDTQYF. The full variable domain, completed using reference TRBV7-8 and TRBJ2-3, is GAGVSQSPRYKVAKRGQDVALRCDPISGHVSLFWYQQALGQGPEFLTYFQNEAQLDKSGLPSDRFFAERPEGSVSTLKIQRTQQEDSAVYLCASSLTGLAGGPPDTQYFGPGTRLTVL.

The chain uses TRBV11-2 and TRBJ2-4; TRBD1 agrees at 8 bases. Germline CDR1 SGHAT, CDR2 FQNNGV. The junction had 5 bases not matched to a gene; V was cut back by 4 bases and J by 6 bases. This CDR3 spans 14 amino acids. The CDR3 spells CASSSTGGRNIQYF. As DNA, the CDR3 is TGTGCCAGCAGCTCCACAGGGGGGAGAAACATTCAGTACTTC.

The V gene is TRBV18, the J gene TRBJ1-4, with 11 bases that match TRBD1. Germline CDR1 is KGHSH and CDR2 is LQKENI. The CDR3 is 14 amino acids. V shed 5 bases, J shed 13 bases, and the junction held 9 bases outside the gene matches. The CDR3 loop is CASSTGQGGRGLFF. The CDR3 DNA reads as TGTGCCAGCTCAACGGGACAGGGGGGCCGGGGACTGTTTTTT.

The gene calls are TRBV19 and TRBJ1-5; D is perhaps TRBD1 (5 bases). Germline CDR1 reads LNHDA; CDR2 reads SQIVND (reference sequence). This CDR3 has 14 amino acids. Deletions cut 6 bases from V and 10 bases from J, with 19 bases between. The CDR3 nucleotides read TGTGCCAGTAGCATGGCGGGGCCGGAGTACCCCCAGCATTTT. This codes for CASSMAGPEYPQHF.

Details on this clone: Other DNA variants within this sample encode the same CDR3. This CDR3 is CASSLGQPTDTQYF. The CDR3 nucleotides read TGCGCCAGCAGCTTGGGACAGCCCACAGATACGCAGTATTTT. The J gene is TRBJ2-3, the V gene TRBV5-1; D might be TRBD1 (5 bases). This CDR3 is built from 14 residues. V lost 0 bases to trimming and J lost 2 bases, with 7 bases between them. Germline V gene sequence: CDR1 SGHRS, CDR2 YFSETQ. The full variable domain, rest sourced from reference TRBV5-1 and TRBJ2-3, is KAGVTQTPRYLIKTRGQQVTLSCSPISGHRSVSWYQQTPGQGLQFLFEYFSETQRNKGNFPGRFSGRQFSNSRSEMNVSTLELGDSALYLCASSLGQPTDTQYFGPGTRLTVL.

This chain connects TRBV2 to TRBJ2-2; D unresolved. Between the trimmed V and J ends, which lost 7 bases and 2 bases, there was a span of 8 bases. The CDR3 is 13 amino acids. Per the germline V gene, CDR1 is SNHLY and CDR2 is FYNNEI. The CDR3 spells CASNSFNTGELFF. The CDR3 coding sequence is TGTGCCAGCAACAGCTTTAACACCGGGGAGCTGTTTTTT. Looking up the rest from reference TRBV2 and TRBJ2-2 gives the full variable domain: EPEVTQTPSHQVTQMGQEVILRCVPISNHLYFYWYRQILGQKVEFLVSFYNNEISEKSEIFDDQFSVERPDGSNFTLKIRSTKLEDSAMYFCASNSFNTGELFFGEGSRLTVL.

Only a few counts were recorded for this clone. The chain employs TRBV10-3 and TRBJ1-5; 9 bases are a match to TRBD1. The CDR3 sequence is 16 residues long. Trimming took 5 bases from V and 7 from J; bases not matched to a gene: 12. Germline assignment: CDR1 ENHRY and CDR2 SYGVKD. The CDR3 nucleotides read TGTGCCATCAGTCAGGGACAGGGCTGGTCTCAACAGCCCCAGCATTTT. This gives the protein CAISQGQGWSQQPQHF.

The rearrangement links TRBV7-2 to TRBJ2-3; 8 bases fit TRBD1. There are 15 residues in the CDR3. CDR1 and CDR2 from the germline V gene are SGHTA and FQGNSA. V lost 2 bases to trimming and J lost 4 bases; unmatched junction nucleotides: 5. DNA of the CDR3: TGTGCCAGCAGCTTACAGGGGGCGGCTCCAGATACGCAGTATTTT. It codes for CASSLQGAAPDTQYF.

J is TRBJ1-4 and V is TRBV2; 10 bases align to TRBD1. CDR1 and CDR2 from the germline V gene are SNHLY and FYNNEI. CDR3 length: 15 residues. Unmatched junction bases numbered 6, after V lost 4 bases and J lost 7 bases. The DNA for the CDR3 is TGTGCCAGCAGTGGGTCCGGGACAGGGGTTGAAAAACTGTTTTTT. Its translation: CASSGSGTGVEKLFF.

The rearrangement joins TRBV28 to TRBJ1-1, with D unclear. V was pared by 1 base and J by 0 bases, with 9 bases between. The CDR3 has 15 residues. CDR1 and CDR2 (germline): MDHEN, SYDVKM. DNA for the CDR3: TGTGCCAGCAGTTTATTGGGCAATATGAACACTGAAGCTTTCTTT. Protein product: CASSLLGNMNTEAFF.

This clone was seen only once. The gene calls are TRBV10-3 and TRBJ2-1; TRBD2 matches at 9 bases. Germline loops: CDR1 ENHRY, CDR2 SYGVKD. Trimming at V came to 9 bases and at J to 4 bases, leaving 10 bases not matched to a gene. This CDR3 has 15 amino acids. The CDR3 protein is CAISGGSGTYNEQFF. The CDR3 region has the DNA TGTGCCATTAGCGGGGGCAGCGGGACTTACAATGAGCAGTTCTTC.

This chain joins TRBV19 and TRBJ1-3, with D hard to call. Germline CDR1 and CDR2: LNHDA and SQIVND (reference sequence). V lost 4 bases and J 2 bases, leaving 6 bases between the germline ends. The CDR3 contains 13 residues. The CDR3 sequence: CASSRATGNTIYF. CDR3 DNA sequence: TGTGCCAGTAGTAGGGCGACTGGAAACACCATATATTTT.

The V gene is TRBV5-1, the J gene TRBJ2-3; TRBD2 might be the D (5 bases). The V and J ends lost 3 bases and 2 bases respectively, with 10 bases between them. CDR1 and CDR2 (germline): SGHRS, YFSETQ. The CDR3 sequence is 14 residues long. The CDR3 loop is CASSSGGHTDTQYF. The CDR3, as DNA: TGCGCCAGCAGCTCTGGCGGGCACACAGATACGCAGTATTTT.

The chain has TRBV27 and TRBJ1-6; D is unresolved. Trimming cost V 2 bases and J 7 bases, with 12 bases left between them. The germline V gene has CDR1 MNHEY and CDR2 SMNVEV (reference sequence). The CDR3 sequence is 15 residues long. CDR3 region: CASSLGGSLNSPLHF. DNA for the CDR3: TGTGCCAGCAGTTTAGGAGGGTCCCTCAATTCACCCCTCCACTTT.

The V call is TRBV28, the J call TRBJ1-5, with no clear D. CDR1 and CDR2 from the germline V gene are MDHEN and SYDVKM. The V end was cut by 2 bases, the J end by 2 bases, with 10 bases between. This CDR3 is 15 amino acids long. The CDR3 loop is CASSLISVGNQPQHF. The CDR3 nucleotides are TGTGCCAGCAGTTTAATCTCTGTCGGCAATCAGCCCCAGCATTTT.

The count of this clone is one. The genes are TRBV3-1 (or the pseudogene TRBV3-2) and TRBJ1-6, with D uncertain. The CDR3 spans 18 residues. Trimming removed 5 bases at V and 5 bases at J, with 22 bases between. Germline CDR1 reads LGHDT; CDR2 reads YNNKEL (reference sequence). The CDR3 here is CASSISCPISHHNSPLHF. Written as DNA, the CDR3 is TGTGCCAGCAGCATATCGTGTCCCATTTCACATCATAATTCACCCCTCCACTTT.

Turning to this clone: At one end the junction does not follow the germline gene, possibly because of a read error. CDR3 amino acids: CASRDRERNEKLFF. The CDR3 nucleotides read TGTGCCAGCAGAGACAGGGAGAGGAATGAAAAGCTGTTTTTT. The chain carries TRBV6-6 and TRBJ1-4; the match to TRBD1 covers 7 bases. This CDR3 has 14 amino acids. Germline-derived CDR1 and CDR2 are MNHNY and SVGAGI (reference sequence).

The J gene is TRBJ2-1, the V gene TRBV7-3, with 10 bases identical to TRBD2. The junction had 9 bases not matched to a gene; V was cut back by 6 bases and J by 7 bases. The germline V gene encodes CDR1 SGHTA and CDR2 FQGTGA. This CDR3 spans 15 amino acids. The CDR3 DNA follows: TGTGCCAGCAGTCAAAGGGGGACTAGCGAGAATGAGCAGTTCTTC. Amino acids: CASSQRGTSENEQFF.

In its sample, this clone was seen once. V gene TRBV30 combines with J gene TRBJ1-2; 8 bases are a match to TRBD1. V was clipped by 0 bases and J by 2 bases; unmatched bases: 5. CDR1 is GTSNPN and CDR2 is SVGIG in the germline V gene (reference sequence). The CDR3 is 15 amino acids. For the CDR3, the DNA is TGTGCCTGGAGTGTAAGACAGGGGCGGAACTATGGCTACACCTTC. Residues: CAWSVRQGRNYGYTF.

The gene calls are TRBV6-6 and TRBJ1-4; D is perhaps TRBD1 (5 bases). The length of the CDR3 is 14 residues. Trimming shortened V by 0 bases and J by 5 bases, and 7 bases separated the two germline ends. CDR1 MNHNY and CDR2 SVGAGI come from the germline V gene (reference sequence). In DNA, the CDR3 is TGTGCCAGCAGTTACTCGGGGCAGAATGAAAAACTGTTTTTT. It specifies CASSYSGQNEKLFF.